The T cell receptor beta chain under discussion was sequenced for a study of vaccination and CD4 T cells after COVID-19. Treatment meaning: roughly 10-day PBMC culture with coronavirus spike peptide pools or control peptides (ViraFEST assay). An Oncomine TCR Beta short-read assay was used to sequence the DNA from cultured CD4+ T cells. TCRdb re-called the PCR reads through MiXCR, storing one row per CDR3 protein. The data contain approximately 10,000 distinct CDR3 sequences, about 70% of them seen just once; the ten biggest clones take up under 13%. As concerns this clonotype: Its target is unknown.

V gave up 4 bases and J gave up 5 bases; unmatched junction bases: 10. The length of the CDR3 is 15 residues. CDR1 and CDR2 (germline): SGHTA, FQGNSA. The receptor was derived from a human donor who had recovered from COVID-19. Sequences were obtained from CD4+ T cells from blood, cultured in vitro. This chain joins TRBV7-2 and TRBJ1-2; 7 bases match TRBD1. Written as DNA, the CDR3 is TGTGCCAGCAGCTCCAGGGGGGCTGACGCTTATGGCTACACCTTC. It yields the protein CASSSRGADAYGYTF. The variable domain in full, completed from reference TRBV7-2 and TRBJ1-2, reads GAGVSQSPSNKVTEKGKDVELRCDPISGHTALYWYRQSLGQGLEFLIYFQGNSAPDKSGLPSDRFSAERTGGSVSTLTIQRTQQEDSAVYLCASSSRGADAYGYTFGSGTRLTVV.